This T cell receptor (beta chain) was documented in a study of cytomegalovirus exposure and HLA in healthy donors (dated by TCRdb to about 2017). Describing the broader study: According to an earlier analysis of several hundred of the donors, some 180 million T cells yielded roughly 110 million unique TCR beta sequences and more than 250 Gb of sequence data. Donor age, sex, ethnicity and CMV serostatus were collected together with the repertoire data. Every repertoire in the discovery cohort had been generated on one and the same sequencing platform. Among roughly 400 genotyped donors of the cohort, an average of approximately 220,000 unique TCR beta nucleotide sequences was sequenced per donor, of which 15% to 20% were non-productive. To predict cytomegalovirus infection status, the study brought together high-throughput TCR immunosequencing, statistical association of individual TCRs with disease status, and machine learning. The study profiled the T cell repertoires of hundreds of subjects by immunosequencing and related them to cytomegalovirus serostatus. HLA typing covered class I and class II loci at four-digit resolution. Because of strong linkage in the cohort, roughly five DR-DQ haplotypes were treated as single units for association and clustering. The aim of the study was to test whether cataloging public T cell receptors could identify signatures of past pathogen exposure. Among the roughly 400 genotyped donors, around 81% belonged to the genetic ancestry cluster associated with self-reported Caucasian donors. Around 320 gigabases of sequencing data and around 87 million unique TCR sequences were included in an early release covering roughly 700 HLA-typed donors. A later genetic analysis used genome-wide SNP genotypes for about 65% of the roughly 700 donors, treating that subset as a discovery cohort. In a later analysis, previously published TCR beta repertoires from some 640 donors were re-analyzed and high-resolution HLA genotyping was added so that TCR occurrence patterns could be studied. Rather than using new phenotypic data, the later analysis identified candidate immune exposures from TCR beta sequences and from how often those sequences occurred across donors. An earlier analysis of 587 of the donors applied high-throughput TCR beta sequencing to assess whether each TCR beta V gene segment acted as functional or pseudogenic. The number of typed donors differed by locus: about 629-630 for A, B, C, DRB1 and DQB1; about 520 for DQA1; 600 to 610 for DPA1; and about 450 for DPB1. A separate validation cohort of 90 to 150 different subjects was used in addition to the approximately 700-subject first cohort.

The CDR3, cysteine through phenylalanine, is 13 amino acids long. Left in the record is the CDR3 DNA by itself, 39 bases read in frame from the first base. For CDR1 and CDR2, the germline V gene lists MNHEY and SVGAGI. The V and J ends are trimmed by 8 bases and 3 bases, leaving 11 bases between them. The cohort was made up of 500 to 800 healthy bone marrow donors. Cohort members were all nominally healthy when sampled, although unrecorded immune exposures were likely present. The donor was CMV seronegative and was included in the group of about 350 seronegative cohort members. Every donor gave a peripheral blood sample, and the peripheral blood mononuclear cells from that sample were used for TCR beta sequencing. The Qiagen DNeasy Blood Extraction Kit was used to extract genomic DNA from the blood cell samples. As concerns this clone: No antigen is known for it. No clone much larger than this one lies a single base away; base qualities are absent.

Study-wide conclusions, independent of this receptor: The earlier analysis of approximately 540 of the donors excluded approximately 17 rarely observed V segments, including chromosome 9 orphons, because counts were too low. In a later analysis, TCR association rates were found to vary across HLA loci, with the most associated TCRs seen for DRB1 alleles and the fewest for HLA-C alleles. Because the 87-base-pair reads could not distinguish some IMGT-functional V segments, including TRBV6-2 and TRBV6-3, those segments were excluded. The cohort was sequenced for TCR beta chains only, and without alpha or paired-chain data the features that could be detected were limited. In a later genetic analysis, fewer N-insertions in productive TCRs were reported among donors in an Asian-associated ancestry cluster than the approximately 710-donor mean. Cytomegalovirus status was reported to be diagnosed by the classifier with high specificity and sensitivity in both the original and validation cohorts. A further reported finding was that TCR beta sequences accurately predicted the HLA-A and HLA-B alleles for most subjects in the first cohort. A later genetic analysis associated a missense DCLRE1C variant with V-gene and J-gene trimming of TCR beta chains, and an independent cohort replicated the association. Assigning TCR associations to individual alleles was difficult when HLA alleles, especially DR and DQ, strongly co-occurred. Linkage disequilibrium might explain the correlated functional status among segregating V segments, but an unknown experimental factor could not be excluded. In a later analysis, about 17,000 TCR beta sequences were associated with specific HLA alleles at a false discovery rate of 0.05. Roughly uniform sequencing depth across donors was assumed in presence/absence analyses, although this assumption may not hold. In a later analysis, HLA-associated TCR beta chains showed more clonal expansion and lower generation probabilities than non-associated chains that were equally common. In an earlier analysis of about 600 of the donors, most TCR beta V segments appeared in productive rearrangements about 87% or about 30% of the time, broadly matching IMGT annotations. According to a later analysis, parvovirus B19, influenza, CMV and Epstein-Barr virus appeared linked to several top co-occurrence clusters. HLA typing was unavailable for some donors at each locus, so association tests used only the typed subset. Across donors, most TCR sequences were observed very rarely, whereas some public TCRs were present in many individuals. A group of highly shared sequence variants was considered likely to be a technical artifact of the sequencing pipeline. A later analysis found that most CMV-associated TCR beta chains appeared HLA-restricted, with HLA associations seemingly driven largely by CMV exposure. The authors suggested that the approach could potentially be generalized to other disease states and immunological phenotypes. The only immune exposure information available for the cohort was CMV serostatus. In the study, about 150 TCR beta chains were listed as associated with cytomegalovirus. Three of the identified cytomegalovirus-associated TCR beta chains were confirmed in vitro to be specific for cytomegalovirus antigens.

Library method: the immunoSEQ multiplex PCR assay. A mixture of 60 forward primers for TCR Vbeta segments and 13 reverse primers for TCR Jbeta segments was used in the multiplex PCR. Amplification of the CDR3 region of rearranged TCR beta genes was performed with a multiplex PCR assay on genomic DNA. The amplified TCR beta libraries were sequenced on the Illumina HiSeq System as 87-base-pair reads. As for the original processing: Across the 640 or so repertoires, a later analysis counted roughly 77 million unique TCR beta chains, roughly 11 million of which were shared by at least two donors. To remove PCR and sequencing errors, raw reads were error-corrected and collapsed into unique sequences using a nearest-neighbor algorithm that merged closely related sequences. CDR3 sequences were aligned to IMGT reference sequences to assign V, D and J gene segments. For a sequence to be retained, at least a six-nucleotide match to both a V gene segment and a J gene segment was required. A rearrangement was called productive if the CDR3 had no stop codons and remained in frame with V and J, and every other rearrangement was called non-productive. CDR3 was defined by IMGT convention, running from the second conserved V-encoded cysteine to the conserved J-encoded phenylalanine. The earlier analysis of fewer than 750 of the donors excluded sequences that lacked an unambiguous match to a single V gene segment. An earlier analysis of approximately 590 of the donors called V segments functional above 56.7% productive rearrangements and segregating when the between-donor standard deviation exceeded 5%. To diagnose cytomegalovirus status from the catalog of TCR beta chain sequences, a statistical classification framework was built. In a later analysis, TCR nucleotide sequences were compared against IMGT/GENE-DB human TR gene sequences so that V and J genes could be assigned. In a later analysis, CDR3 sequences and most-parsimonious VDJ recombination scenarios were assigned using the TCRdist pipeline. In a later analysis, every TCR beta chain was defined by the combination of its CDR3 amino acid sequence and its V-gene family, and reads without a unique V-gene family were dropped. A later analysis removed roughly 590 highly shared, low-generation-probability nucleotide sequences to deal with suspected cross-contamination and a sequencing artifact. For each public chain, a later analysis derived a clonal expansion index from normalized ranks of inferred template counts within each repertoire. In a later analysis, generation probabilities were computed using a VDJ recombination model fitted to out-of-frame rearrangements, and the results were checked against IGoR. In a later analysis, hypergeometric tests were used to score TCR-TCR, TCR-HLA and TCR-CMV co-occurrence, with a repertoire-size bias correction applied to TCR pairs. A later analysis estimated false discovery rates by permuting HLA or CMV assignments 20 times. In a later analysis, co-occurring TCRs were grouped with DBSCAN, and TCRdist sequence similarity was added when clustering was performed within HLA-allele-positive subsets. Co-occurrence clustering excluded repertoires with fewer than 30,000 or more than 120,000 public chains, plus five with anomalous nucleotide sharing. As stored in TCRdb, this immuneACCESS dataset retains in-frame rearrangements with V and J assigned. A fraction of the clones does not appear; measured against another copy, unresolved V genes explain less than half of the discrepancy, and the remainder lacks a known reason. Clone size and the V and J calls come from that table; the DNA yielded D and trimming. A total of around 230,000 clones appear in this sample, 78% of them only once. The ten most abundant clones make up 0.4% to 0.6% of the sample.

The chain couples TRBV6-5 to TRBJ1-5; possibly the D gene is TRBD1, per 5 matching bases. The receptor was isolated from a boy aged 10-17 years in good health and CMV-seronegative. Sequencing was performed on PBMCs. The nucleotide sequence reads TGTGCCAGCGTTGAGGGACTCAATCAGCCCCAGCATTTT. Its protein is CASVEGLNQPQHF.